The T cell receptor beta chain described here comes from a study of blood T cell repertoires in COVID-19. Across the study: From the United States, Italy and Spain came samples of acute and convalescent COVID-19. Sources were T cells, B-cell-depleted T cells, or PBMCs; the material itself was cDNA or gDNA.

Source study methods: By means of reference gene primer amplification, nucleated cell counts were estimated. The method was immunoSEQ multiplex PCR; TCRdb's version includes in-frame clones alone and lacks a portion of them. V, J and clone size derive from that table, while D and trimming were established from the DNA sequence. This sample has 70,000 or so clones, with about 80% found just once. The CDR3 is 14 amino acids. The V and J ends lost 4 bases and 6 bases, in that order; junction bases with no gene match: 4. In germline, CDR1 is MDHEN, CDR2 SYDVKM. This clonotype originated in a human donor in a cohort sampled during active COVID-19. The sequencing sample was made of peripheral blood. The chain carries TRBV28 and TRBJ2-2; the match to TRBD1 covers 8 bases. The CDR3 bases are TGTGCCAGCAGTTCCGGGACAGGTTCCGGGGAGCTGTTTTTT. Translating gives CASSSGTGSGELFF.